These 20 T cell receptor beta chains were all obtained from the same sample, sequenced in a study of regulatory T cells in long-lasting Graves disease. Construction of TCR beta libraries relied on iRepertoire HTBI primers and on Arm-PCR targeting CDR3 regions. TCRdb reanalysed the multiplex PCR reads using MiXCR and keeps one entry per CDR3 protein. This sample has about 300,000 distinct CDR3 sequences, with 15% to 20% found just once. Time point given: newly diagnosed GD, antithyroid drugs for less than 3 months. The TCR library was made from RNA that had been extracted from PBMCs in TRIzol. Material: peripheral blood mononuclear cells (PBMCs), obtained at new diagnosis, from a patient treated with antithyroid drugs. The receptors derive from a female donor with Graves disease.

Comments on this clonotype: A far larger clone is just one base off, so this is likely a read error. The gene calls are TRBV3-1 and TRBJ2-7, with D unclear. The DNA end is more similar to TRBJ2-1, so the J call may be wrong. The CDR3 is 13 amino acids. The germline gives CDR1 LGHDT, CDR2 YNNKEL (reference sequence). The CDR3 coding sequence is TGTGCCAGCAGTTCGGGCAGATTCAATGAGCAGTTCTTC. It translates to CASSSGRFNEQFF.

As regards this clonotype: The CDR3 ends on some other residue instead of the conserved phenylalanine or tryptophan, so this is likely a read error. The V gene is TRBV11-1, the J gene TRBJ1-1, with unresolved D. From germline, CDR1 is SGHAT and CDR2 FQDESV (reference sequence). The CDR3 has 13 amino acids. Trimming removed 3 bases from V and 1 base from J, with 6 bases in between. The CDR3 sequence is CASSFGGNTEAFL. DNA of the CDR3: TGTGCCAGCAGCTTCGGTGGGAACACTGAAGCTTTCTTA.

A single count supports this clonotype. A read error may be the cause here, since a much bigger clone is one base away. The rearrangement links TRBV5-1 to TRBJ2-4; 7 nucleotides match TRBD2. CDR1 is SGHRS, CDR2 YFSETQ, per germline. Trimming cost V 3 bases and J 13 bases; bases outside gene matches: 13. This CDR3 has 14 residues. CDR3 DNA: TGCGCCAGCAGCTGGATGACTAGCCGCAATGAGCAGTACTTC. It codes for CASSWMTSRNEQYF.

This clonotype was seen only once. The CDR3 spells CASSLDRGNEAFF. The CDR3 DNA sequence: TGTGCCAGCAGCCTAGACAGGGGGAATGAAGCTTTCTTT. The chain couples TRBV7-9 to TRBJ1-1, with TRBD1 identical over 9 bases. Germline CDR1 is SEHNR and CDR2 is FQNEAQ (reference sequence). The CDR3 runs 13 residues. V trimming: 5 bases; J trimming: 7 bases; junction bases outside the gene matches: 5.

V and J are TRBV30 and TRBJ2-7; D might be TRBD1 or TRBD2, each matching 5 bases. Germline loops: CDR1 GTSNPN, CDR2 SVGIG (reference sequence). This CDR3 comprises 14 residues. The V end was cut by 0 bases, the J end by 1 base, with 10 bases between. The DNA for the CDR3 is TGTGCCTGGAGTGTACGTGGGGGTTCCTACGAGCAGTACTTC. Translation: CAWSVRGGSYEQYF. Complete variable domain (other parts from reference TRBV30 and TRBJ2-7): SQTIHQWPATLVQPVGSPLSLECTVEGTSNPNLYWYRQAAGRGLQLLFYSVGIGQISSEVPQNLSASRPQDRQFILSSKKLLLSDSGFYLCAWSVRGGSYEQYFGPGTRLTVT.

This rearrangement joins TRBV25-1 to TRBJ1-4; 10 bases are shared with TRBD1. Germline V CDR1 and CDR2: MGHDK, SYGVNS. J was trimmed by 8 bases and V by 3 bases; bases with no gene match: 6. This CDR3 is built from 15 residues. CDR3 sequence: CASSDRQGAREKLFF. The CDR3 DNA is TGTGCCAGCAGTGATAGACAGGGGGCGCGCGAAAAACTGTTTTTT.

This rearrangement joins TRBV20-1 to TRBJ1-1, with D tentatively TRBD1 (6 bases). CDR3 length equals 17 residues. The germline gives CDR1 DFQATT, CDR2 SNEGSKA (reference sequence). The V and J ends lost 3 bases and 2 bases respectively, with 22 bases between them. CDR3 bases: TGCAGTGCTAGTGCTCCGGGAGGGGGGAGAATAAACACTGAAGCTTTCTTT. Translation gives CSASAPGGGRINTEAFF.

This clonotype appeared many times. V is TRBV15 and J is TRBJ2-5, with 13 nucleotides matching TRBD2. Germline V CDR1 and CDR2: LNHNV, YYDKDF (reference sequence). This CDR3 contains 15 residues. V gave up 5 bases and J gave up 5 bases; unmatched junction bases: 5. The CDR3 here is CATSARTSGSETQYF. The CDR3 nucleotides read TGTGCCACCAGCGCCCGGACTAGCGGGAGTGAGACCCAGTACTTC. Drawing the rest from reference TRBV15 and TRBJ2-5, the complete variable domain is DAMVIQNPRYQVTQFGKPVTLSCSQTLNHNVMYWYQQKSSQAPKLLFHYYDKDFNNEADTPDNFQSRRPNTSFCFLDIRSPGLGDTAMYLCATSARTSGSETQYFGPGTRLLVL.

There are many counts of this clonotype. The chain combines TRBV7-2 with TRBJ2-7, with TRBD2 identical over 10 bases. The CDR3 has 14 amino acids. CDR1 and CDR2 (germline): SGHTA, FQGNSA. V trimming: 5 bases; J trimming: 4 bases; junction bases outside the gene matches: 5. CDR3 in DNA: TGTGCCAGCAGCCCAGCGGGAGGGATGTACGAGCAGTACTTC. It specifies CASSPAGGMYEQYF.

This clonotype was seen many times. The chain is built from TRBV11-1 and TRBJ2-1, with no clear D. Germline assignment: CDR1 SGHAT and CDR2 FQDESV (reference sequence). V lost 1 base, J lost 6 bases, and 10 bases lay in between. The CDR3 loop spans 14 amino acids. In DNA form, the CDR3 reads TGTGCCAGCAGCTTAGGCTGGATAAGCAATGAGCAGTTCTTC. Translated, it gives CASSLGWISNEQFF.

This clonotype was detected ten times or more. The J gene is TRBJ1-5, the V gene TRBV30; 7 nucleotides align to TRBD1. The ends lost 0 bases at V and 7 bases at J; junction bases unmatched: 9. From germline, CDR1 is GTSNPN and CDR2 SVGIG (reference sequence). The CDR3 is 15 residues long. CDR3 nucleotide sequence: TGTGCCTGGAGTGTTTCAGGGGGGAATAGACAGCCCCAGCATTTT. Protein product: CAWSVSGGNRQPQHF.

This clonotype was observed at least ten times. The chain joins TRBV2 to TRBJ2-6; D uncertain. V shed 7 bases and J shed 2 bases, with 6 bases lying between them. The germline V gene encodes CDR1 SNHLY and CDR2 FYNNEI. This CDR3 spans 13 amino acids. The CDR3 DNA is TGTGCCAGCACTACAGCTGGGGCCAACGTCCTGACTTTC. This gives the protein CASTTAGANVLTF. The whole variable domain, filled in from reference TRBV2 and TRBJ2-6, reads EPEVTQTPSHQVTQMGQEVILRCVPISNHLYFYWYRQILGQKVEFLVSFYNNEISEKSEIFDDQFSVERPDGSNFTLKIRSTKLEDSAMYFCASTTAGANVLTFGAGSRLTVL.

Ten or more counts support this clonotype. The chain joins TRBV28 to TRBJ1-4; a possible D gene is TRBD1 (5 bases). The CDR3 is 13 amino acids. Germline V gives CDR1 MDHEN, CDR2 SYDVKM. Between the trimmed V and J ends, which lost 8 bases and 8 bases, there was a span of 15 bases. The CDR3 here is CASGGDSYEKLFF. The CDR3 DNA reads as TGTGCCAGCGGGGGAGACAGTTACGAAAAACTGTTTTTT.

A note on this clonotype: This may be a read error, as it is one base from a much larger clone. The genes are TRBV7-3 and TRBJ2-2; the match to TRBD2 covers 7 bases. With 5 bases clipped from V and 13 bases from J, the junction kept 19 bases outside the gene matches. CDR1 is SGHTA and CDR2 is FQGTGA in the germline V gene. The length of the CDR3 is 16 residues. As DNA, the CDR3 is TGTGCCAGCAGCCAAATCCCGGGACTAACGGCATCGGGGCTGTTTTTT. Translation gives CASSQIPGLTASGLFF. The full variable domain, rest sourced from reference TRBV7-3 and TRBJ2-2, is GAGVSQTPSNKVTEKGKYVELRCDPISGHTALYWYRQSLGQGPEFLIYFQGTGAADDSGLPNDRFFAVRPEGSVSTLKIQRTERGDSAVYLCASSQIPGLTASGLFFGEGSRLTVL.

The chain combines TRBV12-3 or TRBV12-4 with TRBJ2-3; no reliable D call. V shed 5 bases and J shed 2 bases, with 17 bases lying between them. The length of the CDR3 is 16 residues. The CDR3 region has the DNA TGTGCCAGCAGTCCCCCGGGTGAGGAGCCCACAGATACGCAGTATTTT. This codes for CASSPPGEEPTDTQYF.

This clonotype is a singleton in its sample. The rearrangement joins TRBV7-9 to TRBJ1-1; D call uncertain. CDR1 SEHNR and CDR2 FQNEAQ come from the germline V gene (reference sequence). Trimming took 1 base from V and 1 from J, leaving 7 bases between them. CDR3 length equals 14 residues. In DNA, the CDR3 is TGTGCCAGCAGCTTAGAAACAGCGAACACTGAAGCTTTCTTT. This sequence encodes CASSLETANTEAFF.

About this clonotype itself: A read error is possible here, since a much larger clone lies one base away. The J gene is TRBJ2-6, the V gene TRBV7-6, with TRBD1 identical over 9 bases. Germline loops: CDR1 SGHVS, CDR2 FNYEAQ. The CDR3 extends over 20 amino acids. Trimming cost V 1 base and J 2 bases; bases outside gene matches: 12. The CDR3 region is CASSLDWTGAPHPGANVLTF. The CDR3, as DNA: TGTGCCAGCAGCTTAGATTGGACAGGGGCCCCCCACCCTGGGGCCAACGTCCTGACTTTC.

This clonotype has a handful of counts. This sequence may be a read error, since a much larger clone differs from it by one base. The V gene is TRBV30, the J gene TRBJ2-7; TRBD1 agrees at 10 bases. The CDR3 totals 12 residues. Germline V gives CDR1 GTSNPN, CDR2 SVGIG (reference sequence). The trim removed 8 bases at V and 4 bases at J, leaving 5 bases unmatched. The CDR3 here is CARGDRGYEQYF. For the CDR3, the DNA is TGTGCCAGAGGGGACAGGGGTTACGAGCAGTACTTC.

This chain uses TRBV3-1 with TRBJ2-5; 10 bases are shared with TRBD2. Germline trimming cut 0 bases from V and 4 bases from J; bases unmatched to any gene: 8. The CDR3 sequence is 17 residues long. Looked up from germline, CDR1 is LGHDT and CDR2 is YNNKEL (reference sequence). CDR3 sequence reads: CASSQDRAGGPLETQYF. DNA for the CDR3: TGTGCCAGCAGCCAAGATAGAGCGGGAGGGCCTTTAGAGACCCAGTACTTC.

This clonotype was detected only a few times. The chain carries TRBV7-2 and TRBJ1-5; 10 bases are shared with TRBD1. CDR1 is SGHTA, CDR2 FQGNSA, per germline. The junction had 4 bases not matched to a gene; V was cut back by 3 bases and J by 5 bases. The CDR3 is 15 residues long. The CDR3 DNA sequence: TGTGCCAGCAGCTTCGACAGGGGGCGAGATCAGCCCCAGCATTTT. This encodes CASSFDRGRDQPQHF. The whole variable domain, filled in from reference TRBV7-2 and TRBJ1-5, reads GAGVSQSPSNKVTEKGKDVELRCDPISGHTALYWYRQSLGQGLEFLIYFQGNSAPDKSGLPSDRFSAERTGGSVSTLTIQRTQQEDSAVYLCASSFDRGRDQPQHFGDGTRLSIL.